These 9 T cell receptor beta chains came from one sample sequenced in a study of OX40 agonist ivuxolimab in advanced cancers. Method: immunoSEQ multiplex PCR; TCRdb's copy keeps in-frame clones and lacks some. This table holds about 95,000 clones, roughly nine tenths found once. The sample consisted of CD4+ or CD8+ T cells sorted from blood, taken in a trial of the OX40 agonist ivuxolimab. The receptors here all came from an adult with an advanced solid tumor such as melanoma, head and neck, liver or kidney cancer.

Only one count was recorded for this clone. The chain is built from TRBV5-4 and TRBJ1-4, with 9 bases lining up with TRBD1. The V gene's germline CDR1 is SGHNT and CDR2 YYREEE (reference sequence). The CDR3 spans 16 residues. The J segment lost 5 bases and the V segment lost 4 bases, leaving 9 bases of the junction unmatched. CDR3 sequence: CASSMNAGQGNEKLFF. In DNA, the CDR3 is TGTGCCAGCAGCATGAATGCGGGACAGGGAAATGAAAAACTGTTTTTT.

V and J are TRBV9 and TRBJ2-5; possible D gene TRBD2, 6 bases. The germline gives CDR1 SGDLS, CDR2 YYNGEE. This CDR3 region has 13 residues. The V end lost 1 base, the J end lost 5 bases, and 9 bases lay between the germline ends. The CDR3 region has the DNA TGTGCCAGCAGCGTAAGTGGAGGGGAGACCCAGTACTTC. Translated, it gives CASSVSGGETQYF.

CDR3 residues: CASSSGLSWTQYF. The CDR3 bases are TGTGCCAGCAGCTCTGGACTGTCCTGGACCCAGTACTTC. The chain uses TRBV7-9 and TRBJ2-5; D may be TRBD2 (5 bases). The CDR3 spans 13 residues. CDR1 is SEHNR, CDR2 FQNEAQ, per germline (reference sequence). Deletions cut 4 bases from V and 7 bases from J, with 13 bases between.

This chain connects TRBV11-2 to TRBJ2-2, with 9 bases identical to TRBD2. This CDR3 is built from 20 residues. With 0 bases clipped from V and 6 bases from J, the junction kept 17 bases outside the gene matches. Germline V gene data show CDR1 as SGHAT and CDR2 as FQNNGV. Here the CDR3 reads CASSLDALAGKRGQAGELFF. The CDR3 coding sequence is TGTGCCAGCAGCTTAGACGCTCTAGCGGGGAAAAGGGGTCAAGCCGGGGAGCTGTTTTTT.

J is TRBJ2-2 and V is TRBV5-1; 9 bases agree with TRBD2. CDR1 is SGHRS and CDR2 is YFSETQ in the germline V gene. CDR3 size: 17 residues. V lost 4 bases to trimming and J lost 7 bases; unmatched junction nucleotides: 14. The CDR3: CASSKGSAGGPVGELFF. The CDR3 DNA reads TGCGCCAGCAGCAAGGGTTCTGCGGGAGGGCCTGTCGGGGAGCTGTTTTTT.

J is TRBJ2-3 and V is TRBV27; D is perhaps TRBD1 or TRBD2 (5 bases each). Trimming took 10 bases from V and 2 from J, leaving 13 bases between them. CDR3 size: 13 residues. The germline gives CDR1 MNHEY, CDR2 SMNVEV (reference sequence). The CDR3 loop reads CATCRDLTDTQYF. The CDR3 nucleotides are TGTGCCACCTGCCGGGACCTCACAGATACGCAGTATTTT.

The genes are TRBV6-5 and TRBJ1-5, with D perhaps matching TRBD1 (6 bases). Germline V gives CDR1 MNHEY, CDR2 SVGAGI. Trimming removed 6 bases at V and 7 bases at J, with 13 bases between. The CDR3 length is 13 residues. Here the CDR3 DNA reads TGTGCCAGCAGAGTCACAGGGAAGCAGCCCCAGCATTTT. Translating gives CASRVTGKQPQHF.

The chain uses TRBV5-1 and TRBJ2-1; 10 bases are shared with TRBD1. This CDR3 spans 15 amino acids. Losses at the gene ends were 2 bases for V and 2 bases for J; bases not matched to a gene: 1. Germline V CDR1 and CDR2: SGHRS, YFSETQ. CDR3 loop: CASSLGQGAYNEQFF. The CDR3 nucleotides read TGCGCCAGCAGCTTAGGACAGGGGGCCTACAATGAGCAGTTCTTC. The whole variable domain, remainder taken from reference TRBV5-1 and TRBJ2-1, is KAGVTQTPRYLIKTRGQQVTLSCSPISGHRSVSWYQQTPGQGLQFLFEYFSETQRNKGNFPGRFSGRQFSNSRSEMNVSTLELGDSALYLCASSLGQGAYNEQFFGPGTRLTVL.

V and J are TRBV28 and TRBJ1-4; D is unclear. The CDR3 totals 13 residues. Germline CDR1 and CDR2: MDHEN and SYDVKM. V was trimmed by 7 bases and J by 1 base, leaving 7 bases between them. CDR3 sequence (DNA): TGTGCCAGCAATTGGGTAACTAATGAAAAACTGTTTTTT. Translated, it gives CASNWVTNEKLFF.